This entry lists 21 T cell receptor beta chains sequenced from one sample in a study of OX40 agonist ivuxolimab in advanced cancers. The repertoire was sequenced with immunoSEQ multiplex PCR; TCRdb's copy has only in-frame clones and lacks some. The sample holds approximately 33,000 clones, roughly nine tenths seen once. The sample was CD4+ or CD8+ T cells sorted from blood, taken in a trial of the OX40 agonist ivuxolimab. Receptor source: an adult with an advanced solid tumor such as melanoma, head and neck, liver or kidney cancer.

This clone appeared a single time. The J gene is TRBJ2-5, the V gene TRBV4-2, with D perhaps TRBD2 (5 bases). V was shortened by 1 base and J by 4 bases, with 10 bases between the two germline ends. This CDR3 is 14 amino acids long. Per germline, CDR1 LGHNA and CDR2 YNFKEQ. The CDR3 is CASSQAGSGETQYF. The CDR3 region has the DNA TGTGCCAGCAGCCAAGCGGGAAGTGGAGAGACCCAGTACTTC.

This rearrangement joins TRBV30 to TRBJ2-7; 13 bases fit TRBD2. The V gene end was trimmed by 6 bases and the J gene end by 7 bases; junction bases not matched to a gene: 12. The CDR3 sequence is 15 residues long. The germline CDR1 and CDR2 sequences are GTSNPN and SVGIG (reference sequence). CDR3 bases: TGTGCCTGCCTGGGGCGAGCGGGACTAGCGGGGGAGCAGTACTTC. As protein: CACLGRAGLAGEQYF.

This clone was seen a single time. This chain uses TRBV25-1 with TRBJ2-2; possible D gene TRBD2, 7 bases. This CDR3 region has 15 residues. V lost 0 bases, J lost 7 bases, and 12 bases lay in between. Germline lookup yields CDR1 MGHDK and CDR2 SYGVNS. The CDR3 reads CASSEYGGGGGELFF. In DNA form, the CDR3 reads TGTGCCAGCAGTGAATACGGGGGCGGGGGCGGGGAGCTGTTTTTT.

This rearrangement joins TRBV6-1 to TRBJ2-5; D may be TRBD2 (6 bases). The CDR3 has 11 residues. The germline V gene has CDR1 MNHNS and CDR2 SASEGT. The ends were cut back, 7 bases at V and 10 bases at J, with 13 bases in the middle. CDR3 coding DNA: TGTGCCAGCATGGAGGGGAATGGCCAGTACTTC. Protein product: CASMEGNGQYF.

Turning to this clone: One end of the junction varies from germline; a read error may be responsible. The chain combines TRBV5-1 with TRBJ2-3, with D unclear. Germline V gene sequence: CDR1 SGHRS, CDR2 YFSETQ. CDR3 size: 15 residues. CDR3 loop: CASSLLDQKRDTQYF. CDR3 nucleotides: TGCGCCAGCAGCTTGTTGGACCAAAAAAGGGATACACAGTATTTT.

The CDR3 region has the DNA TGTGCCAGCAGTTTATCGGGGTTAGGGTTGGGCCACTACGAGCAGTACTTC. As protein: CASSLSGLGLGHYEQYF. The chain carries TRBV27 and TRBJ2-7, with no clear D. In germline, CDR1 is MNHEY, CDR2 SMNVEV (reference sequence). The CDR3 runs 17 residues. Between the trimmed V and J ends, which lost 0 bases and 3 bases, there was a span of 18 bases.

This CDR3 reads CASSSLAGSYEQYF. CDR3 nucleotides: TGTGCCAGCAGCTCGCTAGCGGGGTCCTACGAGCAGTACTTC. The chain has TRBV14 and TRBJ2-7; 9 bases align to TRBD2. CDR1 is SGHDN, CDR2 FVKESK, per germline. This CDR3 is 14 amino acids long. The J segment lost 1 base and the V segment lost 5 bases, leaving 3 bases of the junction unmatched.

The CDR3 DNA reads TGTGCCAGCAGTTACGGCGGGACGGGCTACGAGCAGTACTTC. Amino acids: CASSYGGTGYEQYF. The chain recombines TRBV6-5 with TRBJ2-7; maybe TRBD2 (6 bases). Trimming shortened V by 2 bases and J by 3 bases, and 11 bases separated the two germline ends. Germline V lookup: CDR1 MNHEY, CDR2 SVGAGI. The CDR3 is 14 amino acids.

V is TRBV10-1 and J is TRBJ1-1; no definite D call. The CDR3 has 11 amino acids. Trimming shortened V by 2 bases and J by 5 bases, and 3 bases separated the two germline ends. Germline V gene lookup returns CDR1 WNHNN and CDR2 SYGVQD (reference sequence). The CDR3 here is CASSEGTEAFF. The CDR3, as DNA: TGCGCCAGCAGTGAGGGTACTGAAGCTTTCTTT.

The rearrangement joins TRBV6-5 to TRBJ2-7, with 8 bases matching TRBD2. V was clipped by 10 bases and J by 4 bases; unmatched bases: 9. CDR1 and CDR2 (germline): MNHEY, SVGAGI. This CDR3 spans 13 amino acids. CDR3 in DNA: TGTGCCACCACGGGGGGGAGCCGATACGAGCAGTACTTC. Its translation is CATTGGSRYEQYF.

The chain couples TRBV7-9 to TRBJ1-5; TRBD1 aligns across 7 bases. J was trimmed by 6 bases and V by 5 bases; bases with no gene match: 19. The length of the CDR3 is 18 residues. Germline CDR1 SEHNR, CDR2 FQNEAQ (reference sequence). The CDR3 DNA follows: TGTGCCAGCAGCAACACAGATTTAGACAGGGTTACTTGTCAGCCCCAGCATTTT. Translation: CASSNTDLDRVTCQPQHF.

CDR3 sequence (DNA): TGTGCCAGCAGGACCTTCGGGAGCCTCTACGAGCAGTACTTC. This codes for CASRTFGSLYEQYF. V usage is TRBV28 and J usage is TRBJ2-7, with D tentatively TRBD2 (6 bases). In germline, CDR1 is MDHEN, CDR2 SYDVKM. CDR3 length: 14 residues. The V end lost 6 bases, the J end lost 3 bases, and 15 bases lay between the germline ends.

This chain connects TRBV13 to TRBJ2-7; D gene unclear. Germline-derived CDR1 and CDR2 are PRHDT and FYEKMQ (reference sequence). The CDR3 covers 12 residues. V lost 2 bases, J lost 4 bases, and 6 bases lay in between. The DNA of the CDR3 is TGTGCCAGCAGCTTATGGGGATACGAGCAGTACTTC. Protein product: CASSLWGYEQYF.

This sequence joins TRBV7-6 and TRBJ2-1; tentative D call: TRBD2 (6 bases). This CDR3 spans 16 amino acids. Between the trimmed V and J ends, which lost 2 bases and 2 bases, there was a span of 13 bases. Germline V CDR1 and CDR2: SGHVS, FNYEAQ. The CDR3 DNA follows: TGTGCCAGCAGCTTACGCGGGACTGGTCCCTACAATGAGCAGTTCTTC. This sequence encodes CASSLRGTGPYNEQFF.

A single count supports this clone. The chain employs TRBV30 and TRBJ2-1; D is undetermined. V was pared by 2 bases and J by 5 bases, with 13 bases between. Germline CDR1 is GTSNPN and CDR2 is SVGIG (reference sequence). The CDR3 runs to 14 residues. In nucleotides, the CDR3 is TGTGCCTGGAGTTTGGAAACAGACAACAATGAGCAGTTCTTC. Translation: CAWSLETDNNEQFF.

This rearrangement joins TRBV7-8 to TRBJ1-2; tentatively, D is TRBD1 (5 bases). Trimming shortened V by 5 bases and J by 7 bases, and 20 bases separated the two germline ends. This CDR3 is 15 amino acids long. Germline CDR1 reads SGHVS; CDR2 reads FQNEAQ. This chain's CDR3 is CASSTRQSPRAGYTF. In DNA form, the CDR3 reads TGTGCCAGCAGCACTAGACAGTCTCCGCGGGCTGGCTACACCTTC.

The genes are TRBV10-3 and TRBJ2-5; a possible D gene is TRBD2 (5 bases). CDR1 is ENHRY and CDR2 is SYGVKD in the germline V gene. Trimming cost V 2 bases and J 4 bases, with 8 bases left between them. This CDR3 is 13 amino acids long. CDR3 DNA sequence: TGTGCCATCAGTGAGGAAGGAGGAGAGACCCAGTACTTC. The encoded protein is CAISEEGGETQYF.

The V gene is TRBV6-5, the J gene TRBJ1-1; D possibly corresponds to TRBD1 (5 bases). The ends were cut back, 6 bases at V and 4 bases at J, with 15 bases in the middle. Germline assignment: CDR1 MNHEY and CDR2 SVGAGI. This CDR3 has 14 amino acids. The DNA for the CDR3 is TGTGCCAGCAGCCCAGAACCCCAGGGCACTGAAGCTTTCTTT. Translation gives CASSPEPQGTEAFF.

The rearrangement joins TRBV4-3 to TRBJ2-5; D might be TRBD2 (5 bases). This CDR3 has 15 residues. Germline V lookup: CDR1 LGHNA, CDR2 YSLEER. The ends were cut back, 2 bases at V and 5 bases at J, with 15 bases in the middle. In DNA, the CDR3 is TGCGCCAGCAGCCAAAAAGGAGGACTGCCGGAGACCCAGTACTTC. This encodes CASSQKGGLPETQYF.

The V call is TRBV7-9, the J call TRBJ1-2; D gene uncertain. The CDR3 is 14 amino acids. Trimming left V 1 base short and J 0 bases short, with 6 bases between. Per the germline V gene, CDR1 is SEHNR and CDR2 is FQNEAQ (reference sequence). CDR3 sequence (DNA): TGTGCCAGCAGCTTAGGGGCCTCTAACTATGGCTACACCTTC. Translation: CASSLGASNYGYTF.

The chain recombines TRBV4-2 with TRBJ2-3, with TRBD2 as a possible D gene (6 bases). Trimming pared 4 bases from V and 5 bases from J, leaving 10 bases between. The CDR3 contains 13 residues. Germline CDR1 LGHNA, CDR2 YNFKEQ. CDR3 region: CASSPTRVDTQYF. The CDR3 nucleotides read TGTGCCAGCAGCCCGACTAGGGTAGATACGCAGTATTTT.